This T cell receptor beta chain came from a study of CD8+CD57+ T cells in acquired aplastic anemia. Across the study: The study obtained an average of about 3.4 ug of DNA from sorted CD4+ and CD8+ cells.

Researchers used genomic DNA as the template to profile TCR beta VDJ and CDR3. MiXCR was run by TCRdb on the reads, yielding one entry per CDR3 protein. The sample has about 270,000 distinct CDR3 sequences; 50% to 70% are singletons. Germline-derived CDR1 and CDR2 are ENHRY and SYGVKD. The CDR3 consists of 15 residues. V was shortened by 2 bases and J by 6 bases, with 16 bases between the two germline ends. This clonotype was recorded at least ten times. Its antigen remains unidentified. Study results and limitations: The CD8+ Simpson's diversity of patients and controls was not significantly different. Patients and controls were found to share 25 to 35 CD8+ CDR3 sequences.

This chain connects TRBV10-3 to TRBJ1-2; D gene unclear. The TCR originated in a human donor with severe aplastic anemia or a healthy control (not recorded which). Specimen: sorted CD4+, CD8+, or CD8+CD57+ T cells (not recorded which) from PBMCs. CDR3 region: CAISERANRVDGYTF. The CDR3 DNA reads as TGTGCCATCAGTGAGCGCGCCAATCGCGTGGATGGCTACACCTTC.